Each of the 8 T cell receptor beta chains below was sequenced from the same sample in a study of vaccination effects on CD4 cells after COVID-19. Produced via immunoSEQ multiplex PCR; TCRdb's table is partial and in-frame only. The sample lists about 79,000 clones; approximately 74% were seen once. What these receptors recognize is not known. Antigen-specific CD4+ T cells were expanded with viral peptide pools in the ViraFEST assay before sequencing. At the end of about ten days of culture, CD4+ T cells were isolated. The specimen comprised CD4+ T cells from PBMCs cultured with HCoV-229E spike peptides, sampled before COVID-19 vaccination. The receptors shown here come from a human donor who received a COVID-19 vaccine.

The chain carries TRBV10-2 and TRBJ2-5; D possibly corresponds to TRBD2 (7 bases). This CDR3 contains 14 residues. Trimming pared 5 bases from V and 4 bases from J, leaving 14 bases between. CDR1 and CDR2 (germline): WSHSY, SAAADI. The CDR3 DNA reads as TGCGCCAGCAGTCAGGTGCGGGGGCGAGAGACCCAGTACTTC. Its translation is CASSQVRGRETQYF.

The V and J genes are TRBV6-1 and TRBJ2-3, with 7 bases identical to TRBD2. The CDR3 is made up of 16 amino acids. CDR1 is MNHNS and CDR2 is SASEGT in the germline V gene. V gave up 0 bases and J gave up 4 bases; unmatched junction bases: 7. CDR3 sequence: CASSEAGGGFPDTQYF. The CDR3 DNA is TGTGCCAGCAGTGAAGCGGGCGGGGGATTCCCAGATACGCAGTATTTT.

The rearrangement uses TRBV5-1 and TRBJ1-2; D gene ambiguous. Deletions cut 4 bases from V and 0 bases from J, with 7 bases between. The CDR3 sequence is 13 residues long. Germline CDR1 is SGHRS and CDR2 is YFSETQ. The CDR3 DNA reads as TGCGCCAGCAGCATGGGAGCTAACTATGGCTACACCTTC. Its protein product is CASSMGANYGYTF.

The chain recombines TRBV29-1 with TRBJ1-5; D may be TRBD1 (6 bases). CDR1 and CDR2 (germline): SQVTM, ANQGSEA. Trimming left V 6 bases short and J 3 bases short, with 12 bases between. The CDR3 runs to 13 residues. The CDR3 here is CSVSGQINQPQHF. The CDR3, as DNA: TGCAGCGTGTCTGGACAGATCAATCAGCCCCAGCATTTT.

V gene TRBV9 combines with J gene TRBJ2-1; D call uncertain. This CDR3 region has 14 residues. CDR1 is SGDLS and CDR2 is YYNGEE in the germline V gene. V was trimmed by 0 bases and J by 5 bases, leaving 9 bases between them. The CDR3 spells CASSVARRDNEQFF. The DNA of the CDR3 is TGTGCCAGCAGCGTAGCAAGACGGGACAATGAGCAGTTCTTC.

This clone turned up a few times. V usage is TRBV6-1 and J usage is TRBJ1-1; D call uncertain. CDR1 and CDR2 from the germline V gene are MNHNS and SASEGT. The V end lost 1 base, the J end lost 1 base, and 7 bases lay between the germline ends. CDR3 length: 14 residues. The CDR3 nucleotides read TGTGCCAGCAGTGAAGGGCCGACGAACACTGAAGCTTTCTTT. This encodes CASSEGPTNTEAFF.

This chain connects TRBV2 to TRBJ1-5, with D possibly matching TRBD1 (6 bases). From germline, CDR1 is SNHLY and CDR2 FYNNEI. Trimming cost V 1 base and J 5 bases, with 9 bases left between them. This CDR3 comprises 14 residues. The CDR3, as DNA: TGTGCCAGCAGTGAAGGGTCAGGGGATCAGCCCCAGCATTTT. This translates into CASSEGSGDQPQHF. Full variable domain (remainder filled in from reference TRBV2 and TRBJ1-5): EPEVTQTPSHQVTQMGQEVILRCVPISNHLYFYWYRQILGQKVEFLVSFYNNEISEKSEIFDDQFSVERPDGSNFTLKIRSTKLEDSAMYFCASSEGSGDQPQHFGDGTRLSIL.

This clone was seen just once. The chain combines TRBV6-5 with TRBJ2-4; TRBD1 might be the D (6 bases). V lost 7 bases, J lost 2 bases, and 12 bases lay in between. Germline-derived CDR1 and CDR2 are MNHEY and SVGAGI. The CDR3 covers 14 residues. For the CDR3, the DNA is TGTGCCAGCATCGAACAGGGTTCCAAAAACATTCAGTACTTC. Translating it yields CASIEQGSKNIQYF.